These 11 T cell receptor beta chains were sequenced from one sample in a study of blood T cell repertoires in COVID-19. TCRdb's table, derived via immunoSEQ multiplex PCR, lists solely in-frame clones and lacks some. The sample holds roughly 190,000 clones, around 84% seen once. Source material: peripheral blood. The receptors were sampled from a human donor in a cohort sampled during active COVID-19.

The rearrangement uses TRBV12-3 or TRBV12-4 and TRBJ2-3; no reliable D call. The CDR3 has 12 residues. V dropped 3 bases and J dropped 5 bases, with 6 bases sitting between them. The CDR3 loop is CASSFRVDTQYF. In nucleotides, the CDR3 is TGTGCCAGCAGTTTTCGGGTAGATACGCAGTATTTT.

The chain combines TRBV15 with TRBJ2-1, with unresolved D. CDR1 is LNHNV and CDR2 is YYDKDF in the germline V gene (reference sequence). The germline V and J ends were trimmed by 2 bases and 8 bases, with 7 bases remaining between them. CDR3 length: 12 residues. The CDR3 spells CATSRKYDEQFF. CDR3 DNA sequence: TGTGCCACCAGCAGAAAATATGATGAGCAGTTCTTC.

The chain recombines TRBV29-1 with TRBJ2-3, with 9 bases fitting TRBD1. Germline CDR1 and CDR2: SQVTM and ANQGSEA. The trim removed 6 bases at V and 3 bases at J, leaving 4 bases unmatched. The CDR3 length is 13 residues. The CDR3 DNA reads as TGCAGCGTCCGTGACAGGGGGACAGATACGCAGTATTTT. Protein: CSVRDRGTDTQYF.

This clone occurred a few times. V usage is TRBV3-1 (or the pseudogene TRBV3-2) and J usage is TRBJ1-4; D call uncertain. The germline gives CDR1 LGHDT, CDR2 YNNKEL (reference sequence). The CDR3 extends over 13 amino acids. Trimming took 1 base from V and 7 from J, leaving 7 bases between them. CDR3 in DNA: TGTGCCAGCAGCCAAGCAGGCAGTGAAAAACTGTTTTTT. Residues: CASSQAGSEKLFF.

The genes are TRBV2 and TRBJ1-4; D remains ambiguous. Germline assignment: CDR1 SNHLY and CDR2 FYNNEI. The CDR3 extends over 15 amino acids. Trimming shortened V by 4 bases and J by 5 bases, and 14 bases separated the two germline ends. This chain's CDR3 is CASSAQPPGNEKLFF. The CDR3 DNA is TGTGCCAGCAGTGCCCAACCACCGGGGAATGAAAAACTGTTTTTT.

This clone was counted once. In nucleotides, the CDR3 is TGTGCCAGCAGTTACTCTTTGCGGACTGAAGCTTTCTTT. As protein: CASSYSLRTEAFF. The chain employs TRBV6-5 and TRBJ1-1, with D unclear. The germline V gene encodes CDR1 MNHEY and CDR2 SVGAGI. This CDR3 comprises 13 residues. V was shortened by 0 bases and J by 5 bases, with 7 bases between the two germline ends.

The sample holds one count of this clone. The CDR3 reads CASSFPRQSGDTEAFF. The CDR3 nucleotides are TGTGCCAGCAGCTTTCCCCGACAGTCGGGGGACACTGAAGCTTTCTTT. J is TRBJ1-1 and V is TRBV11-1, with D possibly being TRBD1 (5 bases). Germline V lookup: CDR1 SGHAT, CDR2 FQDESV (reference sequence). This CDR3 region has 16 residues. Trimming stripped 3 bases from V and 3 bases from J, with 17 bases between.

V usage is TRBV24-1 and J usage is TRBJ2-1, with D perhaps matching TRBD2 (5 bases). V lost 8 bases, J lost 13 bases, and 14 bases lay in between. The CDR3 totals 11 residues. Per germline, CDR1 KGHDR and CDR2 SFDVKD. CDR3 loop: CATTVAGGQFF. Here the CDR3 DNA reads TGTGCCACCACTGTTGCGGGTGGTCAGTTCTTC.

This clone was observed at least ten times. The rearrangement joins TRBV3-1 (or the pseudogene TRBV3-2) to TRBJ1-2; 7 bases fit TRBD1. Germline V gene lookup returns CDR1 LGHDT and CDR2 YNNKEL (reference sequence). The CDR3 covers 12 residues. V dropped 3 bases and J dropped 8; count of bases not matched to a gene: 3. CDR3 amino acids: CASSQDRIGYTF. For the CDR3, the DNA is TGTGCCAGCAGCCAGGACAGGATCGGCTACACCTTC.

This clone was counted once. The chain couples TRBV5-1 to TRBJ2-2, with TRBD1 as a possible D gene (5 bases). V was cut by 0 bases and J by 6 bases, with 12 bases left in between. Germline V gene data show CDR1 as SGHRS and CDR2 as YFSETQ. This CDR3 is 15 amino acids long. Here the CDR3 reads CASSLEGVIPGELFF. DNA for the CDR3: TGCGCCAGCAGCTTGGAAGGGGTGATACCCGGGGAGCTGTTTTTT. The variable domain in full, with the rest retrieved from reference TRBV5-1 and TRBJ2-2, is KAGVTQTPRYLIKTRGQQVTLSCSPISGHRSVSWYQQTPGQGLQFLFEYFSETQRNKGNFPGRFSGRQFSNSRSEMNVSTLELGDSALYLCASSLEGVIPGELFFGEGSRLTVL.

V and J are TRBV27 and TRBJ2-7; TRBD1 might be the D (5 bases). V lost 4 bases and J 6 bases, leaving 13 bases between the germline ends. The CDR3 covers 13 residues. Germline CDR1 is MNHEY and CDR2 is SMNVEV (reference sequence). The CDR3 spells CASSYQGSGEQYV. CDR3 nucleotides: TGTGCCAGCAGTTACCAGGGTTCGGGCGAGCAGTACGTC.